Sequencing of this TCR beta chain was carried out in a study of T-cell reconstitution after alpha-beta-depleted transplantation in children. Unique molecular identifiers were built into the TCRbeta library. MiXCR, run by TCRdb on the PCR reads, gives a single entry per CDR3 protein. Seen here are about 410,000 distinct CDR3 sequences, about a fifth observed once, and the top ten hold around 4%. CDR1 and CDR2 from the germline V gene are SQVTM and ANQGSEA. The germline V and J ends were trimmed by 7 bases and 0 bases, with 11 bases remaining between them. The CDR3 runs to 13 residues. This clonotype showed up many times.

The rearrangement joins TRBV29-1 to TRBJ2-3; D is perhaps TRBD1 (5 bases). The source was PBMCs from the stem cell graft donor, collected from the stem cell graft. The source of this sequence is a human donor who donated a stem cell graft to a child with acute myeloid leukemia. The CDR3 DNA is TGCAGCGCCATAGGGGCGAGCACAGATACGCAGTATTTT. It yields the protein CSAIGASTDTQYF.